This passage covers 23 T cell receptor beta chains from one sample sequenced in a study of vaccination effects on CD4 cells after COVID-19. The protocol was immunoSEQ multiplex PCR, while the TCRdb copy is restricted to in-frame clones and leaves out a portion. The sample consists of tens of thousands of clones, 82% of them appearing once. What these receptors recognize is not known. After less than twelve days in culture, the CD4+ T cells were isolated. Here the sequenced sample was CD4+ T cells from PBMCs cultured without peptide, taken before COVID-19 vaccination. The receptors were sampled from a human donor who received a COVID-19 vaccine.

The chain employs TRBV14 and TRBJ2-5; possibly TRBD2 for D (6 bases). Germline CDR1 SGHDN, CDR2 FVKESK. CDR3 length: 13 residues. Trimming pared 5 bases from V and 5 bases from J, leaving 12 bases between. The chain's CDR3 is CASSLLAWETQYF. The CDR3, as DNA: TGTGCCAGCAGCTTACTAGCTTGGGAGACCCAGTACTTC.

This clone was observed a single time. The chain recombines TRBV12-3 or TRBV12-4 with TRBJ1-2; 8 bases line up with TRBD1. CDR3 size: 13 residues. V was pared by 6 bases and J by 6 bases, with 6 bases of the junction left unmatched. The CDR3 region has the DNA TGTGCCAGCAGCAAACAGGGGGTGGATGGCTACACCTTC. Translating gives CASSKQGVDGYTF.

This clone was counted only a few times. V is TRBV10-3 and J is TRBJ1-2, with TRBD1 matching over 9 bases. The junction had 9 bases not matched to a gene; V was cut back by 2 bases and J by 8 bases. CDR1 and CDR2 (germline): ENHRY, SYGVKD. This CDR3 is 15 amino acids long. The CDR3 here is CAISETGGNIQGYTF. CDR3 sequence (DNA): TGTGCCATCAGTGAGACAGGGGGCAACATCCAAGGCTACACCTTC.

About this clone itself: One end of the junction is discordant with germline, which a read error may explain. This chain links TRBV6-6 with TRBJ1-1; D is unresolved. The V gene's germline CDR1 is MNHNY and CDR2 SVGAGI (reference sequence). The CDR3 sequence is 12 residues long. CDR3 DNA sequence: TGTGCCAGCAGTTACCTAGACACCGAAGCTTTCTTT. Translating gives CASSYLDTEAFF.

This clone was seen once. This chain's CDR3 is CASSLGGYQETQYF. The CDR3 region has the DNA TGCGCCAGCAGCTTAGGGGGGTACCAAGAGACCCAGTACTTC. The chain carries TRBV5-1 and TRBJ2-5; D possibly uses TRBD1 or TRBD2 (6 bases each). The ends were cut back, 2 bases at V and 0 bases at J, with 8 bases in the middle. This CDR3 has 14 amino acids. The germline gives CDR1 SGHRS, CDR2 YFSETQ.

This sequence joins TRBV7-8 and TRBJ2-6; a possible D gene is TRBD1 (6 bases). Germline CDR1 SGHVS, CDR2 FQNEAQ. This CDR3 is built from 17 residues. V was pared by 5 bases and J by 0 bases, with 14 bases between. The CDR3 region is CASSRLGQSSGANVLTF. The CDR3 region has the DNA TGTGCCAGCAGCCGCTTAGGACAGTCCTCTGGGGCCAACGTCCTGACTTTC. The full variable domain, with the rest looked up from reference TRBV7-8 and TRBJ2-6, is GAGVSQSPRYKVAKRGQDVALRCDPISGHVSLFWYQQALGQGPEFLTYFQNEAQLDKSGLPSDRFFAERPEGSVSTLKIQRTQQEDSAVYLCASSRLGQSSGANVLTFGAGSRLTVL.

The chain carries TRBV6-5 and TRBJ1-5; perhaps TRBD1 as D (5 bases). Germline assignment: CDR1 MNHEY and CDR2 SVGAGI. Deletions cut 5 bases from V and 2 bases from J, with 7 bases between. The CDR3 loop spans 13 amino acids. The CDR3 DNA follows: TGTGCCAGCAGTCGGGACCGCAATCAGCCCCAGCATTTT. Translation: CASSRDRNQPQHF.

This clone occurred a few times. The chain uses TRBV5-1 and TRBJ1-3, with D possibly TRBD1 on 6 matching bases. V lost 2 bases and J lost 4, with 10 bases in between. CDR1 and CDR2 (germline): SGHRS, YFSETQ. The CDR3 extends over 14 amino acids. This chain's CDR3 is CASSLQGTGNTIYF. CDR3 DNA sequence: TGCGCCAGCAGCTTACAGGGTACAGGAAACACCATATATTTT. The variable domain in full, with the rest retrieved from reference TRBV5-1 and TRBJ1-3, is KAGVTQTPRYLIKTRGQQVTLSCSPISGHRSVSWYQQTPGQGLQFLFEYFSETQRNKGNFPGRFSGRQFSNSRSEMNVSTLELGDSALYLCASSLQGTGNTIYFGEGSWLTVV.

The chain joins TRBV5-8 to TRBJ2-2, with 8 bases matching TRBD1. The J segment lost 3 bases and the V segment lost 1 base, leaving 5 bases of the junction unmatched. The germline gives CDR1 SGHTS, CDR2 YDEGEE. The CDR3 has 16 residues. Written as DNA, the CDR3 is TGTGCCAGCAGCTTGTGGCAGGGGGCGGACACCGGGGAGCTGTTTTTT. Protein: CASSLWQGADTGELFF.

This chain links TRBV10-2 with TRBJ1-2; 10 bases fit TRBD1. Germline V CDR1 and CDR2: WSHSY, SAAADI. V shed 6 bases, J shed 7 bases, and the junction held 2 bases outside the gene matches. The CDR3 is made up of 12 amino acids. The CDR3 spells CASSRQGAGYTF. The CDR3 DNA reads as TGCGCCAGCAGCCGACAGGGGGCTGGCTACACCTTC.

CDR3 sequence: CASSLEPGGYEQFF. The CDR3 DNA follows: TGTGCCAGCAGCTTGGAGCCAGGGGGTTATGAGCAGTTCTTC. J is TRBJ2-1 and V is TRBV5-6, with 7 bases identical to TRBD1. V trimming: 0 bases; J trimming: 8 bases; junction bases outside the gene matches: 5. The CDR3 is 14 residues long. Germline CDR1 and CDR2: SGHDT and YYEEEE.

The CDR3: CASSQLSGGSTEAFF. The CDR3 bases are TGCGCCAGCAGCCAATTATCAGGGGGGTCCACTGAAGCTTTCTTT. This chain links TRBV4-1 with TRBJ1-1, with 7 nucleotides matching TRBD1. The CDR3 is 15 residues long. The ends lost 2 bases at V and 4 bases at J; junction bases unmatched: 7. CDR1 and CDR2 (germline): MGHRA, YSYEKL.

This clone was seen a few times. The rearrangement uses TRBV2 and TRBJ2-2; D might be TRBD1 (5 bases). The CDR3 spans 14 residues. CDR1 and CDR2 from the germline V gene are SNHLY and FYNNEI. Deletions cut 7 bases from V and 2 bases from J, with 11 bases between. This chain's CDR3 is CASTPGINTGELFF. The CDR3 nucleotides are TGTGCCAGCACCCCAGGGATAAACACCGGGGAGCTGTTTTTT.

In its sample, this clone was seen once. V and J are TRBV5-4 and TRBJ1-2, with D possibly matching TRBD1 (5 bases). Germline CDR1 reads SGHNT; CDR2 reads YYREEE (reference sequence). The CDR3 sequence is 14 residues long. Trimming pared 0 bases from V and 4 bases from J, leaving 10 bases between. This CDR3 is CASSLGGVGYGYTF. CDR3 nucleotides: TGTGCCAGCAGCTTGGGAGGGGTAGGCTATGGCTACACCTTC. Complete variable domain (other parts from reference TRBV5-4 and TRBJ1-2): ETGVTQSPTHLIKTRGQQVTLRCSSQSGHNTVSWYQQALGQGPQFIFQYYREEENGRGNFPPRFSGLQFPNYSSELNVNALELDDSALYLCASSLGGVGYGYTFGSGTRLTVV.

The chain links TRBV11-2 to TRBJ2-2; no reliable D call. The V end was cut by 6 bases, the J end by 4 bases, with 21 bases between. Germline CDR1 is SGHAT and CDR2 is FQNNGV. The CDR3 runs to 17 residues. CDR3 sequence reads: CASRPGGGVKITGELFF. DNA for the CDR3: TGTGCCAGCAGGCCCGGCGGCGGCGTAAAAATCACCGGGGAGCTGTTTTTT.

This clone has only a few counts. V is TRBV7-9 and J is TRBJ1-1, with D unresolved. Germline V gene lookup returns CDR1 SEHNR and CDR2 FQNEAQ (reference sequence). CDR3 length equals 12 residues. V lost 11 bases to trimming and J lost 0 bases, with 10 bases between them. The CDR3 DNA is TGTGCCGCGGCGCGGATGAACACTGAAGCTTTCTTT. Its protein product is CAAARMNTEAFF.

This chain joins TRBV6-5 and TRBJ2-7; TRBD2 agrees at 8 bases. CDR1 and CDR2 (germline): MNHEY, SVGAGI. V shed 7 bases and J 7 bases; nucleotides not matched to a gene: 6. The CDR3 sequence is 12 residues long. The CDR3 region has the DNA TGTGCCAGCAAGGTCGGGGGGGGAGAGCAGTACGTC. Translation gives CASKVGGGEQYV.

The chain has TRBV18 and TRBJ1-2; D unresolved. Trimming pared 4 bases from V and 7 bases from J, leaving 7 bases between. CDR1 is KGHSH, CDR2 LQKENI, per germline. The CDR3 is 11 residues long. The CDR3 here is CASSQGIGYTF. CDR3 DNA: TGTGCCAGCTCACAGGGAATTGGCTACACCTTC.

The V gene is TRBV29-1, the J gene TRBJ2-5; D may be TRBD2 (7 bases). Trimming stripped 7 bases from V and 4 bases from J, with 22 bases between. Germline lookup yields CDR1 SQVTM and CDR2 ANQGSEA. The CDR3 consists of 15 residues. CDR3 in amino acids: CSGINRVTGGETQYF. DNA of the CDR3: TGCAGCGGAATTAACAGGGTCACGGGAGGAGAGACCCAGTACTTC.

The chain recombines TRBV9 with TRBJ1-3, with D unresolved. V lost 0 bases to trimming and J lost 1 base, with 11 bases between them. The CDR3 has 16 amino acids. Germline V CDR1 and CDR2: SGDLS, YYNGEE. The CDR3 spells CASSVAYGSSGNTIYF. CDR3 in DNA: TGTGCCAGCAGCGTAGCTTATGGGTCGTCTGGAAACACCATATATTTT.

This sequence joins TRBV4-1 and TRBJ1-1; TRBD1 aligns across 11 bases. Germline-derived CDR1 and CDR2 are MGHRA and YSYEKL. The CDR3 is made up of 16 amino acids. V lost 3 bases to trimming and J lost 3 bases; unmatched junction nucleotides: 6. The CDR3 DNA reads TGCGCCAGCAGCCATCGTGGGACAGGGGGGTACACTGAAGCTTTCTTT. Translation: CASSHRGTGGYTEAFF.

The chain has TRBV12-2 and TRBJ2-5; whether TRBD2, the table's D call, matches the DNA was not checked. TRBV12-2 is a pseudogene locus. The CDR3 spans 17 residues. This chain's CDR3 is CASRSNRRGREKETQYF. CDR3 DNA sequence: TGTGCAAGTCGCTCCAACCGGCGGGGCAGGGAAAAAGAGACCCAGTACTTC.

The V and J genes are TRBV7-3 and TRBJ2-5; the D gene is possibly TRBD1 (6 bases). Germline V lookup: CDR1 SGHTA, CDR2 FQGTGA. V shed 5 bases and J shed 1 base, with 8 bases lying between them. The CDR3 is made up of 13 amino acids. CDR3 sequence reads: CASSRGFQETQYF. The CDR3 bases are TGTGCCAGCAGCAGGGGGTTCCAAGAGACCCAGTACTTC.